This T cell receptor beta chain was sequenced for a study of blood T cell repertoires in COVID-19. Seattle enrolled patients during active infection and tracked them longitudinally. As processed by the authors: Estimation of nucleated cell counts was performed using reference gene primer amplification. Profiled with immunoSEQ multiplex PCR; TCRdb holds only in-frame clones, not every one. For V, J and clone size, that table is used; D and trimming come from the DNA. The table includes roughly 500,000 clones, about 88% detected once. There are 16 residues in the CDR3. J was trimmed by 0 bases and V by 4 bases; bases with no gene match: 8. The germline V gene encodes CDR1 SGHRS and CDR2 YFSETQ.

The sequencing sample was made of peripheral blood. V and J are TRBV5-1 and TRBJ2-3, with 7 nucleotides matching TRBD1. The sequence derives from a man aged 18 to 35 with COVID-19, enrolled during active disease. The CDR3: CASSQYRGPSTDTQYF. The DNA for the CDR3 is TGCGCCAGCAGCCAATACAGGGGCCCAAGCACAGATACGCAGTATTTT.